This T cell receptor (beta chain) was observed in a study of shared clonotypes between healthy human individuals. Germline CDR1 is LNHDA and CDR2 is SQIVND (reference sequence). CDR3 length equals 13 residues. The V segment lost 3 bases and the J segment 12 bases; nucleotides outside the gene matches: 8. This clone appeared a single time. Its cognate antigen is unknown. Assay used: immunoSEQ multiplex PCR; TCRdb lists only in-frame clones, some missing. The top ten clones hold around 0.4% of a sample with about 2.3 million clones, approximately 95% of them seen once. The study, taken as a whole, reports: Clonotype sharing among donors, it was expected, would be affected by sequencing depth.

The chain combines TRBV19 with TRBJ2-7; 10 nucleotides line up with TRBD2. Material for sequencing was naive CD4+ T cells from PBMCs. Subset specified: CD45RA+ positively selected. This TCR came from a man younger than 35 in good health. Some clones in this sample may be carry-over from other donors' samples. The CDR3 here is CASSILAGESPYF. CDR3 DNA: TGTGCCAGTAGTATCCTAGCGGGAGAATCTCCGTACTTC.